The entry that follows covers one T cell receptor beta chain sequence. What antigen it recognizes has not been identified. No much larger clonotype is one base removed from it; base qualities were not supplied. The data were obtained in a study of PD-1 blockade in classical Hodgkin lymphoma (dated by TCRdb to 2020 to 2021). At the level of the whole study: Nivolumab dosing was 3 mg/kg intravenously every 2 weeks, continuing until either disease progression or unacceptable toxicity. A peripheral blood immune signature of response to PD-1 blockade in classical Hodgkin lymphoma was defined using TCR beta sequencing and CyTOF. Here is what the overall study found, with its caveats: Baseline diversity similar to that of newly diagnosed patients was observed in trial patients achieving complete response, whereas significantly lower diversity was observed in partial responders and progressors. The study covered only a single clinical trial cohort, and the causes of the repertoire differences, possibly disease activity or prior therapy, were still not defined. Baseline TCR diversity was reported to be lower in newly diagnosed patients than in healthy donors, and even lower in relapsed/refractory patients. A significant rise by C4D1 was seen in CD4+ but not CD8+ TCR diversity (p=0.0027 vs p=0.16), with the rise being most apparent in complete responders (p=0.02). Diversity was lower in patients who began nivolumab less than 1 year after ASCT, so these patients were left out of later analyses to avoid confounding by immune reconstitution.

Genomic DNA was isolated using the Qiagen DNeasy kit from unsorted PBMCs as well as from negatively selected CD4+ and CD8+ fractions. Using primers that anneal to V and J segments, immunoSEQ multiplex PCR amplified the TCR beta CDR3 regions. A synthetic immune receptor repertoire was used to minimize amplification bias, and any remaining bias was removed computationally after sequencing. On the authors' methods: Custom Python scripts were used to quantify repertoire diversity as the Shannon entropy index. Unsorted, CD4+ and CD8+ repertoires were analyzed separately, except in combined analyses where CD4+ and CD8+ sequences were merged in silico. Clonal expansion was defined as a frequency increase of at least 2-fold after treatment compared with C1D1, and clones undetected at baseline were assigned a pseudocount of 0.5. Singleton clones were defined as clones with 0 or 1 copy at C1D1, and non-singleton clones were defined as clones with 2 or more copies. Clones expanded in unsorted samples were annotated as CD4+, CD8+ or unknown by matching protein sequences in sorted samples from the same patient. Wilcoxon tests on paired samples were used to test changes in diversity from C1D1 to C4D1. TCRdb retrieved this table from immuneACCESS and kept in-frame rearrangements only. Not all clones are present; in checked studies, unresolved V genes account for under half, and no reason is known for the remainder. V, J and clone size derive from that table, while D and trimming were established from the DNA sequence. The sample contains 75,000 to 100,000 clones, about four fifths of them found a single time. The ten largest make up less than 20% of the sample.

What the time point label conveys for this sample: cycle 2 day 1 (C2D1) of nivolumab. Every trial patient had relapsed after autologous stem cell transplantation, and cohorts A, B and C differed in prior brentuximab vedotin exposure. The trial cohort was composed of about 58 patients with relapsed/refractory classical Hodgkin lymphoma, for whom complete response, partial response or progressive disease was recorded as best overall response. In the multi-cohort phase II CheckMate 205 trial, trial patients received single-agent nivolumab. An independent review committee assessed best overall response by applying the 2007 International Working Group response criteria. Trial PBMCs were collected immediately before nivolumab initiation (C1D1) and during therapy at cycle 2 day 1 and cycle 4 day 1. After peripheral blood was drawn into 8 mL Vacutainer Cell Preparation Tubes, PBMCs were isolated by centrifugation and then cryopreserved.

Taken from cysteine to phenylalanine, the CDR3 has 15 residues. The only DNA kept is the CDR3, 45 bases in frame from the first base. For CDR1 and CDR2, the germline V gene lists KGHSH and LQKENI. The junction carries 14 bases between V and J, which are trimmed by 5 bases and 1 base respectively. The chain employs TRBV18 and TRBJ1-1; no D gene can be assigned with confidence. Sequencing was performed on peripheral blood mononuclear cells (PBMCs), taken before the second cycle of nivolumab. The sequence was collected from a human donor with classical Hodgkin lymphoma. The base sequence is TGTGCCAGCTCATTTGTGGGAGTGCGGAACACTGAAGCTTTCTTT. Its product reads: CASSFVGVRNTEAFF.